Sequencing of this T cell receptor (beta chain) was carried out in a study of T cell responses to AZD1222 COVID-19 vaccine. This CDR3 has 16 amino acids. Germline CDR1 and CDR2: MDHEN and SYDVKM. The junction had 4 bases not matched to a gene; V was cut back by 5 bases and J by 2 bases. This table comes from immunoSEQ multiplex PCR, and its TCRdb copy is limited to in-frame clones, with some not included. This table holds some 140,000 clones, approximately 87% found once. Regarding the study as a whole: Among those given AZD1222, only five or six were seropositive at baseline.

A word on this clone: No antigen is known for it.

This clonotype was obtained from an adult in good health. Sequenced here: peripheral blood, sampled on day 0 of MenACWY control vaccination. This chain joins TRBV28 and TRBJ2-1, with TRBD2 identical over 12 bases. The CDR3 nucleotides are TGTGCCAGCAGTCCGACTAGCGGGGGTCCCTACAATGAGCAGTTCTTC. Residues: CASSPTSGGPYNEQFF.